This T cell receptor beta chain emerged from a study of T cell responses to AZD1222 COVID-19 vaccine. Worth noting for this clone: Its antigen is unidentified.

Overall study results and limits: The sample set comprised mostly white British donors with more females, and clonal diversity was possibly underestimated.

The table came from immunoSEQ multiplex PCR; TCRdb's copy has only in-frame clones and leaves some out. The sample includes fewer than 150,000 clones, approximately 86% of them seen just once. The CDR3 covers 15 residues. The V and J ends lost 3 bases and 8 bases respectively, with 19 bases between them. Germline V lookup: CDR1 MNHNS, CDR2 SASEGT. Second doses were pooled across both intervals (about 4 or about 12 weeks). The TCR was taken from an adult who received the AZD1222 COVID-19 vaccine. The genes are TRBV6-1 and TRBJ1-2, with D hard to call. Sequenced here: peripheral blood, sampled 28 days after the second AZD1222 dose. The CDR3 protein is CASSDRIRDLGGYTF. For the CDR3, the DNA is TGTGCCAGCAGTGATAGAATTCGGGATTTGGGAGGCTACACCTTC.